This T cell receptor beta chain was captured by sequencing in a study of T-cell reconstitution after alpha-beta-depleted transplantation in children. During its preparation, the TCRbeta library received unique molecular identifiers. One entry per CDR3 protein results from TCRdb running MiXCR on the PCR reads. In the table there are hundreds of thousands of distinct CDR3 sequences, roughly a tenth of which are singletons. This clonotype showed up many times. Germline values: CDR1 MNHNS, CDR2 SASEGT. Germline trimming cut 6 bases from V and 4 bases from J; bases unmatched to any gene: 5. This CDR3 spans 13 amino acids.

This TCR came from a human donor who donated a stem cell graft to a child with acute lymphoblastic leukemia. V and J are TRBV6-1 and TRBJ2-5; 7 positions match TRBD1. Sequenced here: PBMCs from the stem cell graft donor, sampled from the stem cell graft. In DNA, the CDR3 is TGTGCCAGCAGGACAGGGTCGGGAGAGACCCAGTACTTC. Encoded protein: CASRTGSGETQYF.